Listed below are T cell receptor beta chains from one sample, sequenced in a study of CD8 T cells in ankylosing spondylitis. Using its own MiXCR run on the 5' RACE reads, TCRdb lists one record per CDR3 protein. The sample holds approximately 440,000 distinct CDR3 sequences; 17% are singletons and the top ten take over 0.9%. The sequenced sample consisted of blood, either unsorted or a sorted T cell fraction (not recorded which). The receptor source for this set is a male donor with ankylosing spondylitis. The CDR3 runs from the conserved cysteine through the conserved F or W. The order of the fields is V gene, D gene, clone size, J gene, CDR3 DNA, CDR3 protein. A D gene is named only where the DNA matches it firmly. Clone size is stated in some rows and not others, as once, few, many or a class when expanded.

V: TRBV15; D: TRBD1; size: few; J: TRBJ2-2; DNA: TGTGCCACCAGGAGCGACAGGGCGCGGACCGGGGAGCTGTTTTTT; CDR3: CATRSDRARTGELFF
V: TRBV10-3; D: TRBD2; size: -; J: TRBJ2-3; DNA: TGTGCCATCAGTGATCTGGCGGGAGGTACAGATACGCAGTATTTT; CDR3: CAISDLAGGTDTQYF
V: TRBV11-1; D: TRBD1; size: -; J: TRBJ2-4; DNA: TGTGCCAGCAGCCTGAAACCTCGACAGGGTACGGCCAAAAACATTCAGTACTTC; CDR3: CASSLKPRQGTAKNIQYF
V: TRBV10-3; D: -; size: few; J: TRBJ2-3; DNA: TGTGCCAACTCGGACGGGACAGATACGCAGTATTTT; CDR3: CANSDGTDTQYF
V: TRBV18; D: -; size: -; J: TRBJ2-3; DNA: TGTGCCAGCTCACCGTGGGAGGCAGATACGCAGTATTTT; CDR3: CASSPWEADTQYF
V: TRBV12-3/TRBV12-4; D: -; size: -; J: TRBJ1-2; DNA: TGTGCCAGCAGTCCAAGTCGCAGGGGAGGTAACTATGGCTACACCTTC; CDR3: CASSPSRRGGNYGYTF
V: TRBV29-1; D: -; size: few; J: TRBJ1-1; DNA: TGCAGCGTTCGGGACCCTATAGCCGGGACTGAAGCTTTCTTT; CDR3: CSVRDPIAGTEAFF
V: TRBV2; D: -; size: few; J: TRBJ2-3; DNA: TGTGCCAGCAGTGTGGGGGCAGGGGGCACAGATACGCAGTATTTT; CDR3: CASSVGAGGTDTQYF
V: TRBV10-3; D: -; size: few; J: TRBJ2-5; DNA: TGTGCCACCGGTACGAGGGGCCCGGAGACCCAGTACTTC; CDR3: CATGTRGPETQYF
V: TRBV14; D: -; size: -; J: TRBJ1-3; DNA: TGTGCCAGCAGGGCAAGCTCTGGAAACACCATATATTTT; CDR3: CASRASSGNTIYF
V: TRBV4-2; D: TRBD2; size: -; J: TRBJ2-1; DNA: TGTGCCAGCAGCCAAGTGACTAGCGGCCATAATGAGCAGTTCTTC; CDR3: CASSQVTSGHNEQFF
V: TRBV20-1; D: -; size: -; J: TRBJ1-2; DNA: TGCAGTGCTCCCCCTGGACAGTCACCTAAGAACTATGGCTACACCTTC; CDR3: CSAPPGQSPKNYGYTF
V: TRBV4-1; D: -; size: few; J: TRBJ2-3; DNA: TGCGCCAGCAGCCAAGAAGTAGAGTTCACAGATACGCAGTATTTT; CDR3: CASSQEVEFTDTQYF
V: TRBV4-1; D: -; size: many; J: TRBJ2-5; DNA: TGCGCCAGCAGCCAAGGGGGAGTGGGGGAGACCCAGTACTTC; CDR3: CASSQGGVGETQYF
V: TRBV29-1; D: -; size: -; J: TRBJ2-5; DNA: TGCAGCGTTGGACCTACAGCCGAAAGGGAGACCCAGTACTTC; CDR3: CSVGPTAERETQYF
V: TRBV29-1; D: TRBD1; size: -; J: TRBJ1-1; DNA: TGCAGCGTATTAAGACAGGGAAACACTGAAGCTTTCTTT; CDR3: CSVLRQGNTEAFF